These 25 T cell receptor beta chains were all obtained from the same sample, sequenced in a study of radiation and T cells in renal cell carcinoma. Profiling relied on immunoSEQ multiplex PCR, and the TCRdb table lists in-frame clones only, not all of them. The table includes approximately 16,000 clones, roughly three fifths detected once. The treatment here: treatment-naive control, cytoreductive nephrectomy. This material consisted of tumor tissue, taken from a patient whose treatment was nephrectomy without radiotherapy. The receptors stem from a man aged 50 to 60 with renal cell carcinoma.

The chain links TRBV5-5 to TRBJ2-5, with TRBD1 matching over 9 bases. This CDR3 has 15 amino acids. Germline CDR1 is SGHKS and CDR2 is YYEKEE (reference sequence). V shed 0 bases, J shed 5 bases, and the junction held 5 bases outside the gene matches. For the CDR3, the DNA is TGTGCCAGCAGCTTGGAGGGACAGGGCCCTGAGACCCAGTACTTC. This gives the protein CASSLEGQGPETQYF.

On this clone itself: This may arise from a read error, as a much more abundant clone is one base away. The genes are TRBV5-4 and TRBJ2-5; D could derive from TRBD1 or TRBD2 (5 bases each). V was trimmed by 1 base and J by 5 bases, leaving 18 bases between them. The germline V gene encodes CDR1 SGHNT and CDR2 YYREEE (reference sequence). This CDR3 region has 16 residues. The CDR3 spells CASSLTRGVTVETQYF. DNA for the CDR3: TGTGCCAGCAGCTTGACTAGAGGGGTTACTGTGGAGACCCAGTACTTC.

This clone was detected a few times. The chain joins TRBV19 to TRBJ1-1; 7 bases line up with TRBD1. Germline V gene lookup returns CDR1 LNHDA and CDR2 SQIVND (reference sequence). Trimming removed 6 bases from V and 5 bases from J; junction bases left unmatched: 9. The CDR3 is 14 residues long. The CDR3 DNA follows: TGTGCCAGTAGGTTCCGGGACAGAGGTACTGAAGCTTTCTTT. This sequence encodes CASRFRDRGTEAFF.

The genes are TRBV28 and TRBJ2-7, with 9 bases matching TRBD1. After removal of 4 bases from V and 0 bases from J, the junction contained 4 bases not matched to a gene. The V gene's germline CDR1 is MDHEN and CDR2 SYDVKM. This CDR3 has 15 residues. The CDR3 DNA reads TGTGCCAGCAGTTCCGGACAGGGGTACTCCTACGAGCAGTACTTC. It specifies CASSSGQGYSYEQYF.

The gene calls are TRBV5-1 and TRBJ2-5; no clear D gene. In germline, CDR1 is SGHRS, CDR2 YFSETQ. The CDR3 contains 14 residues. V was pared by 0 bases and J by 0 bases, with 6 bases between. The CDR3 sequence: CASSLATDQETQYF. The DNA of the CDR3 is TGCGCCAGCAGCTTGGCGACCGACCAAGAGACCCAGTACTTC. The whole variable domain, filled in from reference TRBV5-1 and TRBJ2-5, reads KAGVTQTPRYLIKTRGQQVTLSCSPISGHRSVSWYQQTPGQGLQFLFEYFSETQRNKGNFPGRFSGRQFSNSRSEMNVSTLELGDSALYLCASSLATDQETQYFGPGTRLLVL.

The chain is built from TRBV11-3 and TRBJ2-2; D gene unclear. Germline CDR1 is SGHNT and CDR2 is YENEEA. The CDR3 loop spans 14 amino acids. V lost 5 bases to trimming and J lost 1 base, with 8 bases between them. The CDR3 reads CASSPRLNTGELFF. Written as DNA, the CDR3 is TGTGCCAGCAGCCCGCGGCTGAACACCGGGGAGCTGTTTTTT.

The CDR3: CASSFGLRSSYNEQFF. The DNA for the CDR3 is TGCGCCAGCAGCTTTGGCTTACGGAGCTCCTACAATGAGCAGTTCTTC. The chain uses TRBV5-1 and TRBJ2-1; D unclear. The CDR3 is 16 residues long. In germline, CDR1 is SGHRS, CDR2 YFSETQ. The V end lost 2 bases, the J end lost 0 bases, and 12 bases lay between the germline ends.

The chain is built from TRBV7-2 and TRBJ2-7; TRBD2 is a possible D gene (5 bases). V was pared by 2 bases and J by 7 bases, with 12 bases between. The CDR3 has 13 amino acids. The germline gives CDR1 SGHTA, CDR2 FQGNSA. The CDR3 protein is CASSLYLGGEQYF. The DNA for the CDR3 is TGTGCCAGCAGCTTATATCTGGGCGGGGAGCAGTACTTC.

The chain combines TRBV5-1 with TRBJ2-5; TRBD1 matches at 7 bases. The CDR3 has 14 amino acids. In germline, CDR1 is SGHRS, CDR2 YFSETQ. J was trimmed by 5 bases and V by 0 bases; bases with no gene match: 4. The CDR3 here is CASSLDRGGETQYF. CDR3 bases: TGCGCCAGCAGCTTGGACAGGGGCGGGGAGACCCAGTACTTC.

V gene TRBV19 combines with J gene TRBJ2-3, with 7 bases that match TRBD2. This CDR3 region has 15 residues. J lost 2 bases, V lost 1 base, and 3 bases had no gene match. The germline V gene has CDR1 LNHDA and CDR2 SQIVND (reference sequence). CDR3 protein: CASSIVGGITDTQYF. CDR3 nucleotide sequence: TGTGCCAGTAGTATAGTGGGGGGGATCACAGATACGCAGTATTTT.

This clone was found a few times. The V and J genes are TRBV21-1 and TRBJ2-7. TRBV21-1 is an annotated pseudogene. The CDR3 length is 15 residues. The DNA of the CDR3 is TGTGCCAGCAGCAAGCCGGGGCCCCCGGAGGACGAGCAGTACTTC. It yields the protein CASSKPGPPEDEQYF.

This clone was seen just once. This chain uses TRBV7-2 with TRBJ2-6; possibly TRBD2 for D (7 bases). Germline V gives CDR1 SGHTA, CDR2 FQGNSA. CDR3 length: 17 residues. Trimming removed 5 bases from V and 1 base from J, with 15 bases in between. The CDR3 is CASSPQGRGSGANVLTF. The CDR3 nucleotides are TGTGCCAGCAGCCCTCAGGGGAGGGGGTCTGGGGCCAACGTCCTGACTTTC.

J is TRBJ2-5 and V is TRBV30; 8 bases map to TRBD2. Germline V gene sequence: CDR1 GTSNPN, CDR2 SVGIG (reference sequence). V shed 0 bases and J 14 bases; nucleotides not matched to a gene: 11. This CDR3 region has 13 residues. CDR3 sequence (DNA): TGTGCCTGGAGTGTATACGAAGGGACTAGTTTCTACTTC. This codes for CAWSVYEGTSFYF. The entire variable domain, with the rest obtained from reference TRBV30 and TRBJ2-5, is as follows: SQTIHQWPATLVQPVGSPLSLECTVEGTSNPNLYWYRQAAGRGLQLLFYSVGIGQISSEVPQNLSASRPQDRQFILSSKKLLLSDSGFYLCAWSVYEGTSFYFGPGTRLLVL.

This chain joins TRBV19 and TRBJ1-1, with D hard to call. Germline V gene sequence: CDR1 LNHDA, CDR2 SQIVND (reference sequence). V gave up 5 bases and J gave up 4 bases, with 14 bases separating them. CDR3 length equals 14 residues. The CDR3 spells CASSEDLRVTEAFF. The CDR3 DNA reads TGTGCCAGTAGTGAAGATCTGAGGGTCACTGAAGCTTTCTTT.

The V call is TRBV2, the J call TRBJ1-5; D is unclear. The length of the CDR3 is 12 residues. Germline V gene data show CDR1 as SNHLY and CDR2 as FYNNEI. V dropped 5 bases and J dropped 5 bases, with 7 bases sitting between them. CDR3 sequence (DNA): TGTGCCAGCAGTCAGCAGGATCAGCCCCAGCATTTT. This gives the protein CASSQQDQPQHF.

The chain links TRBV4-1 to TRBJ1-2; 7 nucleotides match TRBD1. The CDR3 spans 14 residues. V lost 4 bases, J lost 2 bases, and 4 bases stayed unmatched. Germline CDR1 is MGHRA and CDR2 is YSYEKL. The DNA for the CDR3 is TGCGCCAGCAGCCCGCCGACAGGGAACTATGGCTACACCTTC. This encodes CASSPPTGNYGYTF.

The J gene is TRBJ1-1, the V gene TRBV6-5, with a weak D call TRBD1 (5 bases). Germline CDR1 reads MNHEY; CDR2 reads SVGAGI. CDR3 length: 15 amino acids. Trimming stripped 2 bases from V and 11 bases from J, with 21 bases between. The CDR3 is CASSYAQEGTDSAFF. Written as DNA, the CDR3 is TGTGCCAGCAGTTACGCCCAGGAGGGGACCGACTCCGCTTTCTTT.

This rearrangement joins TRBV13 to TRBJ2-1, with D perhaps matching TRBD1 (6 bases). CDR1 and CDR2 (germline): PRHDT, FYEKMQ (reference sequence). The CDR3 covers 13 residues. Trimming cost V 0 bases and J 7 bases, with 7 bases left between them. The CDR3 here is CASSLGDRNEQFF. Written as DNA, the CDR3 is TGTGCCAGCAGCTTAGGTGACAGGAATGAGCAGTTCTTC.

The table lists this clone with a few counts. The chain recombines TRBV4-3 with TRBJ1-6, with 7 bases lining up with TRBD1. The CDR3 sequence is 14 residues long. The V gene's germline CDR1 is LGHNA and CDR2 YSLEER. V was pared by 0 bases and J by 18 bases, with 11 bases of the junction left unmatched. The chain's CDR3 is CASSQDRAGGLHHF. In DNA, the CDR3 is TGCGCCAGCAGCCAAGATAGGGCAGGGGGACTACACCACTTT.

The rearrangement links TRBV2 to TRBJ2-7; weak D call: TRBD1 (5 bases). From germline, CDR1 is SNHLY and CDR2 FYNNEI. The CDR3 spans 15 residues. Deletions cut 6 bases from V and 4 bases from J, with 19 bases between. The CDR3 nucleotides read TGTGCCAGCAGACCTCGATGGGGCGGTGATTACGAGCAGTACTTC. This encodes CASRPRWGGDYEQYF. Variable domain in full (rest from reference TRBV2 and TRBJ2-7): EPEVTQTPSHQVTQMGQEVILRCVPISNHLYFYWYRQILGQKVEFLVSFYNNEISEKSEIFDDQFSVERPDGSNFTLKIRSTKLEDSAMYFCASRPRWGGDYEQYFGPGTRLTVT.

This chain connects TRBV4-2 to TRBJ1-5; maybe TRBD1 (6 bases). The CDR3 covers 20 residues. The V end was cut by 0 bases, the J end by 6 bases, with 27 bases between. Per the germline V gene, CDR1 is LGHNA and CDR2 is YNFKEQ. In DNA, the CDR3 is TGTGCCAGCAGCCAAGAAAGGCCCGGGGGGCGGATGCTGAAATCTCAGCCCCAGCATTTT. Protein sequence: CASSQERPGGRMLKSQPQHF.

This clone appeared many times. The chain joins TRBV27 to TRBJ2-7, with 7 bases matching TRBD2. The CDR3 contains 12 residues. With V trimmed by 6 bases and J by 7 bases, 6 bases remained unmatched. Germline CDR1 reads MNHEY; CDR2 reads SMNVEV (reference sequence). The CDR3 spells CASRGEGWEQYF. DNA for the CDR3: TGTGCCAGCAGGGGGGAGGGTTGGGAGCAGTACTTC.

Sample share makes this clone medium-sized. The rearrangement joins TRBV5-4 to TRBJ2-5; 10 nucleotides align to TRBD2. V was pared by 2 bases and J by 5 bases, with 3 bases of the junction left unmatched. Germline V gene sequence: CDR1 SGHNT, CDR2 YYREEE (reference sequence). The CDR3 is 14 residues long. CDR3 protein: CASSLAGGRETQYF. The CDR3 region has the DNA TGTGCCAGCAGCTTAGCGGGGGGGCGCGAGACCCAGTACTTC. Using reference TRBV5-4 and TRBJ2-5 for the parts outside the CDR3, the full variable domain is ETGVTQSPTHLIKTRGQQVTLRCSSQSGHNTVSWYQQALGQGPQFIFQYYREEENGRGNFPPRFSGLQFPNYSSELNVNALELDDSALYLCASSLAGGRETQYFGPGTRLLVL.

This chain joins TRBV6-5 and TRBJ2-7, with TRBD1 matching over 11 bases. The trim removed 6 bases at V and 8 bases at J, leaving 9 bases unmatched. The germline V gene encodes CDR1 MNHEY and CDR2 SVGAGI. This CDR3 spans 14 amino acids. CDR3 protein: CASRPGQGASKQYF. The CDR3, as DNA: TGTGCCAGCAGACCAGGACAGGGGGCAAGTAAGCAGTACTTC.

The chain joins TRBV5-4 to TRBJ1-2, with TRBD1 as a possible D gene (6 bases). V lost 2 bases and J lost 8, with 13 bases in between. The CDR3 has 13 amino acids. CDR1 and CDR2 (germline): SGHNT, YYREEE (reference sequence). CDR3 nucleotide sequence: TGTGCCAGCAGCTTCTGGGGGGCTCTCGGCTACACCTTC. Encoded protein: CASSFWGALGYTF.